This TCR beta chain was captured by sequencing in a study of technical replicates of blood from several donors. CDR1 is MRHNA and CDR2 is SNTAGT in the germline V gene. The CDR3 consists of 17 residues. Trimming removed 0 bases from V and 4 bases from J, with 19 bases in between. Measured with immunoSEQ multiplex PCR; TCRdb has only the in-frame clones, and not every one. Of more than 65,000 clones listed, 85% to 95% are singletons. This TCR came from a human donor in good health. This rearrangement joins TRBV6-4 to TRBJ2-7; perhaps TRBD1 as D (5 bases). The sequencing input was T cells isolated from PBMCs. CDR3 nucleotide sequence: TGTGCCAGCAGTGACTCGATATGGCAGGGTCTCAGGTACGAGCAGTACTTC. It is translated as CASSDSIWQGLRYEQYF.